The rows below give T cell receptor beta chains drawn from one sample of a study of post-analysis software for immune sequencing data. Using its own MiXCR run on the PCR reads, TCRdb lists one record per CDR3 protein. The data contain hundreds of thousands of distinct CDR3 sequences, just under 30% of them seen just once; the ten biggest clones take up roughly 0.53%. Sequenced sample: blood. These receptors originate from a girl aged 5 to 17 with multiple sclerosis. Both conserved end residues are part of each CDR3. Fields, in order: D gene, V gene, J gene, clone size, CDR3 protein, CDR3 DNA. A D gene is named only where the DNA matches it firmly. Clone size is stated in some rows and not others, as once, few, many or a class when expanded.

d_call: TRBD1
v_call: TRBV12-3/TRBV12-4
j_call: TRBJ1-2
clone_size: few
cdr3_aa: CASSPMTGFYGYTF
cdr3_nt: TGTGCCAGCAGTCCCATGACAGGGTTTTACGGCTACACCTTC

d_call: TRBD2
v_call: TRBV12-5
j_call: TRBJ2-1
clone_size: -
cdr3_aa: CASGLSLGLAGDEQFF
cdr3_nt: TGTGCTAGTGGTTTGTCACTGGGACTAGCGGGAGATGAGCAGTTCTTC

d_call: TRBD1
v_call: TRBV12-3/TRBV12-4
j_call: TRBJ2-5
clone_size: few
cdr3_aa: CASSQTTGQGETQYF
cdr3_nt: TGTGCCAGCAGTCAAACCACAGGACAGGGAGAGACCCAGTACTTC

d_call: TRBD2
v_call: TRBV11-2
j_call: TRBJ2-3
clone_size: -
cdr3_aa: CASSKPVGGSGTDTQYF
cdr3_nt: TGTGCCAGCAGCAAACCCGTGGGCGGGAGCGGGACAGATACGCAGTATTTT

d_call: TRBD1
v_call: TRBV29-1
j_call: TRBJ2-7
clone_size: many
cdr3_aa: CSAGTGPNEQYF
cdr3_nt: TGCAGCGCAGGGACAGGGCCCAACGAGCAGTACTTC

d_call: TRBD2
v_call: TRBV20-1
j_call: TRBJ2-7
clone_size: -
cdr3_aa: CSARGGLAVYEQYF
cdr3_nt: TGCAGTGCTAGGGGGGGACTAGCGGTCTACGAGCAGTACTTC

d_call: -
v_call: TRBV2
j_call: TRBJ1-2
clone_size: few
cdr3_aa: CASSESVRGNNYGYTF
cdr3_nt: TGTGCCAGCAGTGAATCTGTCCGGGGAAATAACTATGGCTACACCTTC

d_call: -
v_call: TRBV12-3/TRBV12-4
j_call: TRBJ1-4
clone_size: -
cdr3_aa: CASSVGEYEKLFF
cdr3_nt: TGTGCCAGCAGCGTCGGAGAATATGAAAAACTGTTTTTT

d_call: -
v_call: TRBV4-3
j_call: TRBJ2-1
clone_size: -
cdr3_aa: CASSQVWGRDSNEQFF
cdr3_nt: TGCGCCAGCAGCCAAGTCTGGGGGCGGGATAGCAATGAGCAGTTCTTC

d_call: -
v_call: TRBV15
j_call: TRBJ2-5
clone_size: few
cdr3_aa: CATSRDRGGEETQYF
cdr3_nt: TGTGCCACCAGCAGAGATCGAGGCGGAGAAGAGACCCAGTACTTC

d_call: TRBD2
v_call: TRBV4-1
j_call: TRBJ2-3
clone_size: -
cdr3_aa: CASSQGVAGGQADTQYF
cdr3_nt: TGCGCCAGCAGCCAAGGGGTAGCGGGAGGGCAAGCTGATACGCAGTATTTT

d_call: -
v_call: TRBV20-1
j_call: TRBJ2-1
clone_size: -
cdr3_aa: CSAPGRGSYNEQFF
cdr3_nt: TGCAGTGCCCCGGGAAGGGGCTCCTACAATGAGCAGTTCTTC

d_call: TRBD2
v_call: TRBV5-1
j_call: TRBJ2-3
clone_size: few
cdr3_aa: CASSLAREGDTQYF
cdr3_nt: TGCGCCAGCAGCTTGGCCAGGGAGGGAGATACGCAGTATTTT

d_call: TRBD2
v_call: TRBV6-4
j_call: TRBJ2-1
clone_size: -
cdr3_aa: CASSDSAGGHNEQFF
cdr3_nt: TGTGCCAGCAGTGACTCAGCGGGGGGGCATAATGAGCAGTTCTTC

d_call: TRBD1
v_call: TRBV4-1
j_call: TRBJ1-4
clone_size: -
cdr3_aa: CASSPRQGEYTTNEKLFF
cdr3_nt: TGCGCCAGCAGCCCGAGACAGGGGGAATATACAACTAATGAAAAACTGTTTTTT

d_call: -
v_call: TRBV12-3/TRBV12-4
j_call: TRBJ2-1
clone_size: few
cdr3_aa: CASSLLAEGREQFF
cdr3_nt: TGTGCCAGCAGTTTATTAGCGGAGGGGCGTGAGCAGTTCTTC

d_call: -
v_call: TRBV6-2/TRBV6-3
j_call: TRBJ2-2
clone_size: -
cdr3_aa: CASRPAGFTGELFF
cdr3_nt: TGTGCCAGCAGGCCGGCGGGGTTCACCGGGGAGCTGTTTTTT

d_call: -
v_call: TRBV18
j_call: TRBJ1-1
clone_size: -
cdr3_aa: CASSPVMPGKNTEAFF
cdr3_nt: TGTGCCAGCTCACCTGTAATGCCGGGCAAGAACACTGAAGCTTTCTTT

d_call: -
v_call: TRBV2
j_call: TRBJ2-2
clone_size: few
cdr3_aa: CASRGFLAASGELFF
cdr3_nt: TGTGCCAGCAGGGGATTCTTGGCCGCGTCAGGGGAGCTGTTTTTT

d_call: -
v_call: TRBV11-2
j_call: TRBJ2-7
clone_size: -
cdr3_aa: CASSRTTDYEQYF
cdr3_nt: TGTGCCAGCAGCCGGACTACGGACTACGAGCAGTACTTC

d_call: -
v_call: TRBV5-1
j_call: TRBJ1-6
clone_size: -
cdr3_aa: CASSLEQDPYNSPLHF
cdr3_nt: TGCGCCAGCAGCTTGGAACAGGATCCCTATAATTCACCCCTCCACTTT

d_call: TRBD1
v_call: TRBV28
j_call: TRBJ1-6
clone_size: -
cdr3_aa: CASRGGQVNSPLHF
cdr3_nt: TGTGCCAGCAGAGGGGGACAGGTGAATTCACCCCTCCACTTT

d_call: -
v_call: TRBV7-2
j_call: TRBJ2-1
clone_size: -
cdr3_aa: CASSLVGYGNEQFF
cdr3_nt: TGTGCCAGCAGCCTAGTCGGGTATGGGAATGAGCAGTTCTTC

d_call: -
v_call: TRBV28
j_call: TRBJ2-5
clone_size: -
cdr3_aa: CASSIQERGWETQYF
cdr3_nt: TGTGCCAGCAGCATTCAAGAGAGGGGATGGGAGACCCAGTACTTC

d_call: TRBD2
v_call: TRBV20-1
j_call: TRBJ2-1
clone_size: few
cdr3_aa: CSAVKIAGEGYNEQFF
cdr3_nt: TGCAGTGCAGTAAAGATAGCGGGAGAGGGCTACAATGAGCAGTTCTTC

d_call: -
v_call: TRBV7-9
j_call: TRBJ2-4
clone_size: few
cdr3_aa: CASSTGPGQYF
cdr3_nt: TGTGCCAGCAGCACCGGACCGGGTCAGTACTTC

d_call: -
v_call: TRBV20-1
j_call: TRBJ1-2
clone_size: few
cdr3_aa: CSAIDGPYYTF
cdr3_nt: TGCAGTGCTATTGACGGTCCTTACTACACCTTC

d_call: -
v_call: TRBV6-1
j_call: TRBJ2-5
clone_size: -
cdr3_aa: CASNLGRALQETQYF
cdr3_nt: TGTGCCAGCAACCTTGGCCGCGCACTCCAAGAGACCCAGTACTTC

d_call: TRBD1
v_call: TRBV5-1
j_call: TRBJ1-2
clone_size: -
cdr3_aa: CASSFSGGTASGYTF
cdr3_nt: TGCGCCAGCAGCTTTTCGGGTGGGACAGCTTCTGGCTACACCTTC

d_call: -
v_call: TRBV12-3/TRBV12-4
j_call: TRBJ1-2
clone_size: few
cdr3_aa: CASSSTDGGYTF
cdr3_nt: TGTGCCAGCAGTTCCACGGATGGTGGCTACACCTTC

d_call: -
v_call: TRBV20-1
j_call: TRBJ2-3
clone_size: few
cdr3_aa: CSARDPQGDTQYF
cdr3_nt: TGCAGTGCTAGAGATCCACAGGGAGATACGCAGTATTTT

d_call: TRBD1
v_call: TRBV5-1
j_call: TRBJ1-1
clone_size: -
cdr3_aa: CASSLGTGASRTEAFF
cdr3_nt: TGCGCCAGCAGCTTGGGCACAGGGGCGTCTCGGACTGAAGCTTTCTTT

d_call: TRBD1
v_call: TRBV5-1
j_call: TRBJ1-1
clone_size: -
cdr3_aa: CASSLGGTGTMNTEAFF
cdr3_nt: TGCGCCAGCAGCTTGGGCGGGACAGGAACCATGAACACTGAAGCTTTCTTT

d_call: -
v_call: TRBV6-6
j_call: TRBJ2-1
clone_size: once
cdr3_aa: CASSPMTLEGHEQFF
cdr3_nt: TGTGCCAGCAGTCCGATGACCCTCGAAGGGCATGAGCAGTTCTTC

d_call: -
v_call: TRBV29-1
j_call: TRBJ2-3
clone_size: -
cdr3_aa: CSANRGGTDTQYF
cdr3_nt: TGCAGCGCCAACAGGGGGGGGACAGATACGCAGTATTTT

d_call: -
v_call: TRBV4-1
j_call: TRBJ1-2
clone_size: few
cdr3_aa: CASSQGRAAINYGYTF
cdr3_nt: TGCGCCAGCAGCCAAGGTCGGGCAGCAATTAACTATGGCTACACCTTC

d_call: -
v_call: TRBV7-2
j_call: TRBJ2-2
clone_size: -
cdr3_aa: CASSLNSRGNTGELFF
cdr3_nt: TGTGCCAGCAGCTTAAATAGCAGGGGGAACACCGGGGAGCTGTTTTTT

d_call: -
v_call: TRBV10-1
j_call: TRBJ2-2
clone_size: -
cdr3_aa: CASSDWGATNTGELFF
cdr3_nt: TGCGCCAGCAGTGATTGGGGCGCTACGAACACCGGGGAGCTGTTTTTT

d_call: -
v_call: TRBV20-1
j_call: TRBJ1-1
clone_size: few
cdr3_aa: CSARTLTGRNTEAFF
cdr3_nt: TGCAGTGCTAGAACCCTAACAGGAAGAAACACTGAAGCTTTCTTT

d_call: TRBD2
v_call: TRBV11-2
j_call: TRBJ2-5
clone_size: few
cdr3_aa: CASSSKGLAGEETQYF
cdr3_nt: TGTGCCAGCAGCTCCAAGGGACTAGCGGGAGAAGAGACCCAGTACTTC